A selection of T cell receptor beta chains follows, all from one sample in a study of cytotoxic CD8 clonotypes in ibrutinib-treated CLL. Some clones are missing from TCRdb's copy, which holds only in-frame ones; the method was immunoSEQ multiplex PCR. In the table there are about 300,000 clones, approximately 76% of which are singletons. The sample in question was PBMCs, obtained at disease progression, from a patient treated with ibrutinib. These receptor sequences come from a human donor with chronic lymphocytic leukemia. The CDR3 runs from the conserved cysteine through the conserved F or W. The D gene is left open where the match is weak. Clone size is stated in some rows and not others, as once, few, many or a class when expanded.

clone size	V gene	D gene	J gene	CDR3 DNA	CDR3 protein
NA	TRBV7-6	TRBD2	TRBJ2-5	TGTGCCAGCAGCCTGGGACTAGCGAGGGAGTGGGAGACCCAGTACTTC	CASSLGLAREWETQYF
NA	TRBV7-6	NA	TRBJ2-5	TGTGCCAGCAGCCCCCCGGGCCTCGGGGAGACCCAGTACTTC	CASSPPGLGETQYF
NA	TRBV29-1	NA	TRBJ2-7	TGCAGCGTTGAAGACCCCTACGAGCAGTACTTC	CSVEDPYEQYF
NA	TRBV2	NA	TRBJ2-7	TGTGCCAGCATCGGACAGAACTCCTACGAGCAGTACTTC	CASIGQNSYEQYF
once	TRBV5-1	TRBD1	TRBJ1-2	TGCGCCAGCAGCCCTTGGAACAGGGGGCGTAACTATGGCTACACCTTC	CASSPWNRGRNYGYTF
few	TRBV29-1	NA	TRBJ2-1	TGCAGCGCCATGGACAGTGCTCTCGGTGAGCAGTTCTTC	CSAMDSALGEQFF
once	TRBV5-6	NA	TRBJ2-3	TGTGCCAGCAGAAGAACTAGCACAGATACGCAGTATTTT	CASRRTSTDTQYF
NA	TRBV9	NA	TRBJ1-1	TGTGCCAGCAGCGTTAGCGCGAACACTGAAGCTTTCTTT	CASSVSANTEAFF
NA	TRBV6-5	NA	TRBJ1-2	TGTGCCAGCAGCCGCACCTCTCCCCTTTATGGCTACACCTTC	CASSRTSPLYGYTF
NA	TRBV19	NA	TRBJ2-1	TGTGCCAGAGGGGATTTTGGGAGTGGCTCCTACAATGAGCAGTTCTTC	CARGDFGSGSYNEQFF
NA	TRBV7-3	TRBD1	TRBJ2-3	TGTGCCAGCAGCAAAACAGGGGGGACAGATACGCAGTATTTT	CASSKTGGTDTQYF
NA	TRBV4-1	NA	TRBJ1-4	TGCGCCAGCAGCCGGTTCTCAGGGGAAAAACTGTTTTTT	CASSRFSGEKLFF
NA	TRBV18	TRBD1	TRBJ1-1	TGTGCCAGCTCACCCCGGACAGGGCCCACTGAAGCTTTCTTT	CASSPRTGPTEAFF
NA	TRBV5-1	NA	TRBJ2-1	TGCGCCAGCAGCTTGGGACTCCTCGGTGAGCAGTTCTTC	CASSLGLLGEQFF
few	TRBV6-5	NA	TRBJ1-6	TGTGCCAGCAGTCCGAATGCGGGGAATTCACCCCTCCACTTT	CASSPNAGNSPLHF
few	TRBV5-4	TRBD1	TRBJ1-4	TGTGCCAGCAGCCAGGGACAGCAGTATGAAAAACTGTTTTTT	CASSQGQQYEKLFF
NA	TRBV29-1	NA	TRBJ1-4	TGCAGCGTTCAAGGGGGAGGGGCGCCTAATGAAAAACTGTTTTTT	CSVQGGGAPNEKLFF
NA	TRBV18	NA	TRBJ1-5	TGTGCCAGCTCACCAGGACACCTCAATCAGCCCCAGCATTTT	CASSPGHLNQPQHF
NA	TRBV19	TRBD1	TRBJ1-5	TGTGCCAGTAGTATTAGTTGGCCGGGACAGGGGAATCAGCCCCAGCATTTT	CASSISWPGQGNQPQHF
NA	TRBV9	NA	TRBJ1-6	TGTGCCAGCAGCTTCGACCTGGGTTCACCCCTCCACTTT	CASSFDLGSPLHF
NA	TRBV5-1	NA	TRBJ2-7	TGCGCCAGCAGCCCCAGGACGGGGTCTAGGGCCGAGCAGTACTTC	CASSPRTGSRAEQYF
once	TRBV6-6	NA	TRBJ2-3	TGTGCCAGCAGTACCACGTCAGGGAGGGATACGCAGTATTTT	CASSTTSGRDTQYF
NA	TRBV6-5	TRBD1	TRBJ2-1	TGTGCCAGCAGGACAGGGGGCTATTCCTACAATGAGCAGTTCTTC	CASRTGGYSYNEQFF
NA	TRBV7-9	NA	TRBJ2-1	TGTGCCAGCAGCTTCTTACGGCAGACTGACAATGAGCAGTTCTTC	CASSFLRQTDNEQFF
NA	TRBV10-3	TRBD2	TRBJ2-3	TGTGCCATCAGTGGGATGGGACTAGCGGGCCCTAGCACAGATACGCAGTATTTT	CAISGMGLAGPSTDTQYF
NA	TRBV4-1	NA	TRBJ2-3	TGCGCCAGCAGCCAAGATCGACTGGGGGGGGGCCCCACAGATACGCAGTATTTT	CASSQDRLGGGPTDTQYF
NA	TRBV29-1	NA	TRBJ2-7	TGCAGCGTTACCAGAGACCGTTACTCCTACGAGCAGTACTTC	CSVTRDRYSYEQYF
NA	TRBV10-3	TRBD1	TRBJ1-5	TGTGCCACCGGGGATTGGGGACAGGCCAATCAGCCCCAGCATTTT	CATGDWGQANQPQHF
NA	TRBV6-6	NA	TRBJ2-5	TGTGCCAGCGTCAGAGGGCCCGGAGAGACCCAGTACTTC	CASVRGPGETQYF
NA	TRBV11-2	NA	TRBJ2-7	TGTGCCAGCAGCTCGGTGGTTGGCGGTCAAGTCTCCTACGAGCAGTACTTC	CASSSVVGGQVSYEQYF
NA	TRBV2	NA	TRBJ2-2	TGTGCCAGCAGTTTGACAGGACCCATGGGCACCGGGGAGCTGTTTTTT	CASSLTGPMGTGELFF
NA	TRBV5-4	NA	TRBJ1-3	TGTGCCAGCAGCTTGTCGGATTACTCTGGAAACACCATATATTTT	CASSLSDYSGNTIYF
NA	TRBV7-9	NA	TRBJ1-2	TGTGCCAGCAGCTTAGCGGGCCGGATAGGCTACACCTTC	CASSLAGRIGYTF
NA	TRBV13	TRBD1	TRBJ1-2	TGTGCCAGCAGCTCAGGGGGCGAGTATGGCTACACCTTC	CASSSGGEYGYTF
NA	TRBV11-2	TRBD1	TRBJ1-1	TGTGCCAGCAGCGCCAGGGACAGCTACACTGAAGCTTTCTTT	CASSARDSYTEAFF
NA	TRBV7-6	TRBD1	TRBJ1-2	TGTGCCAGCAGCTTTACAGGGGGCGCGGGCTACACCTTC	CASSFTGGAGYTF
NA	TRBV4-1	TRBD2	TRBJ2-3	TGCGCCAGCAGCCAAGCCGCCCTAGCGGGACAACCCACAGATACGCAGTATTTT	CASSQAALAGQPTDTQYF